These 29 T cell receptor beta chains were sequenced from one sample in a study of cytomegalovirus exposure and HLA in healthy donors. The PCR employed 60 Vbeta primers together with 13 Jbeta primers. Profiled with immunoSEQ multiplex PCR; TCRdb holds only in-frame clones, not every one. Of some 220,000 clones detected, approximately 84% appear once; the ten largest clones hold 0.55% to 0.7%. The sample taken for sequencing was PBMCs. The receptors derive from a woman in her 40s in good health and CMV-seronegative.

CDR3 sequence (DNA): TGTGCCAGCAGCTTAGCGACAAGGACCGGGGAGCTGTTTTTT. Its protein is CASSLATRTGELFF. The J gene is TRBJ2-2, the V gene TRBV7-2; D ambiguous. Germline loops: CDR1 SGHTA, CDR2 FQGNSA. Deletions cut 0 bases from V and 5 bases from J, with 7 bases between. CDR3 length: 14 amino acids. The full variable domain, its missing parts supplied by reference TRBV7-2 and TRBJ2-2, is GAGVSQSPSNKVTEKGKDVELRCDPISGHTALYWYRQSLGQGLEFLIYFQGNSAPDKSGLPSDRFSAERTGGSVSTLTIQRTQQEDSAVYLCASSLATRTGELFFGEGSRLTVL.

The rearrangement joins TRBV19 to TRBJ2-7; perhaps TRBD2 as D (6 bases). V gave up 5 bases and J gave up 4 bases, with 15 bases separating them. Germline CDR1 and CDR2: LNHDA and SQIVND (reference sequence). This CDR3 is 14 amino acids long. The CDR3 DNA sequence: TGTGCCAGTAGTGGCGTCGGGGGTGGGTACGAGCAGTACTTC. It translates to CASSGVGGGYEQYF.

The gene calls are TRBV30 and TRBJ2-7; a possible D gene is TRBD2 (6 bases). Trimming cost V 2 bases and J 7 bases, with 9 bases left between them. CDR1 GTSNPN and CDR2 SVGIG come from the germline V gene (reference sequence). This CDR3 region has 11 residues. CDR3 region: CAWSYGGEQYF. The CDR3 DNA reads as TGTGCCTGGAGTTACGGGGGTGAGCAGTACTTC.

The chain recombines TRBV30 with TRBJ2-7; the D is unclear. The germline V gene encodes CDR1 GTSNPN and CDR2 SVGIG (reference sequence). The CDR3 extends over 11 amino acids. The V and J ends lost 4 bases and 6 bases respectively, with 10 bases between them. The CDR3 loop reads CAWTRASEQYF. CDR3 coding DNA: TGTGCCTGGACTAGAGCTTCCGAGCAGTACTTC.

This clone was recorded a few times. V usage is TRBV2 and J usage is TRBJ1-6; possibly TRBD1 for D (6 bases). Germline V gene lookup returns CDR1 SNHLY and CDR2 FYNNEI. The CDR3 runs to 15 residues. Trimming left V 3 bases short and J 5 bases short, with 11 bases between. CDR3 nucleotides: TGTGCCAGCAGTGATCTGGGGGCGGATAATTCACCCCTCCACTTT. Protein product: CASSDLGADNSPLHF.

This clone was observed a few times. The chain recombines TRBV27 with TRBJ1-6; no firm D call. The CDR3 consists of 15 residues. Trimming took off 3 bases at V and 6 bases at J, with 12 bases between the two ends. CDR1 is MNHEY, CDR2 SMNVEV, per germline (reference sequence). CDR3 sequence reads: CASSFLSPTNSPLHF. Written as DNA, the CDR3 is TGTGCCAGCAGTTTTCTAAGTCCCACTAATTCACCCCTCCACTTT.

The V gene is TRBV6-1, the J gene TRBJ1-4; D is unresolved. Per the germline V gene, CDR1 is MNHNS and CDR2 is SASEGT. The CDR3 is made up of 15 amino acids. Trimming cost V 4 bases and J 0 bases, with 9 bases left between them. This CDR3 is CASSGYRTTNEKLFF. CDR3 nucleotides: TGTGCCAGCAGTGGGTACAGAACAACTAATGAAAAACTGTTTTTT.

The J gene is TRBJ2-5, the V gene TRBV27; D is possibly TRBD1 (6 bases). The CDR3 runs 15 residues. V lost 6 bases and J lost 5, with 19 bases in between. Per the germline V gene, CDR1 is MNHEY and CDR2 is SMNVEV (reference sequence). As DNA, the CDR3 is TGTGCCAGCAGAGTGAATCGGGCAGGGGTGGAGACCCAGTACTTC. Its translation: CASRVNRAGVETQYF.

The chain recombines TRBV5-1 with TRBJ1-2; the D gene is possibly TRBD1 (6 bases). CDR1 SGHRS and CDR2 YFSETQ come from the germline V gene. The CDR3 spans 14 residues. Trimming cost V 0 bases and J 8 bases, with 14 bases left between them. This CDR3 reads CASSLDGGRDGYTF. DNA for the CDR3: TGCGCCAGCAGCTTGGACGGGGGGCGGGACGGCTACACCTTC.

The CDR3 here is CASSVRGETQYF. The CDR3 DNA reads TGTGCCAGCAGTGTTCGGGGGGAGACCCAGTACTTC. V and J are TRBV6-1 and TRBJ2-5; D is possibly TRBD2 (6 bases). Germline V gives CDR1 MNHNS, CDR2 SASEGT. The V gene lost 4 bases and the J gene lost 5 bases, with 8 bases spanning the gap. The CDR3 length is 12 residues.

V is TRBV7-9 and J is TRBJ1-3; D is undetermined. V lost 2 bases, J lost 0 bases, and 8 bases lay in between. CDR1 and CDR2 (germline): SEHNR, FQNEAQ (reference sequence). CDR3 length: 15 residues. Here the CDR3 DNA reads TGTGCCAGCAGCTTAATCCAGGCCTCTGGAAACACCATATATTTT. It translates to CASSLIQASGNTIYF.

This chain connects TRBV18 to TRBJ1-4; the D is unclear. The CDR3 runs to 15 residues. Trimming cost V 2 bases and J 0 bases, with 7 bases left between them. From germline, CDR1 is KGHSH and CDR2 LQKENI. The CDR3 region is CASSPGPATNEKLFF. The CDR3 DNA sequence: TGTGCCAGCTCACCAGGGCCCGCAACTAATGAAAAACTGTTTTTT.

J is TRBJ2-5 and V is TRBV11-2, with D perhaps matching TRBD1 (5 bases). In germline, CDR1 is SGHAT, CDR2 FQNNGV. With 3 bases removed from V and 3 bases from J, the gap between germline ends came to 11 bases. The CDR3 totals 14 residues. This CDR3 reads CASSLVQGKETQYF. The DNA of the CDR3 is TGTGCCAGCAGCTTGGTGCAGGGCAAAGAGACCCAGTACTTC.

The chain joins TRBV10-1 to TRBJ1-5, with a tentative D call TRBD1 (6 bases). V was cut by 1 base and J by 0 bases, with 13 bases left in between. Germline-derived CDR1 and CDR2 are WNHNN and SYGVQD (reference sequence). CDR3 size: 17 residues. The CDR3 DNA follows: TGCGCCAGCAGTGAGTTACAGGGACGGTTTAGCAATCAGCCCCAGCATTTT. Its protein is CASSELQGRFSNQPQHF.

The chain recombines TRBV2 with TRBJ2-7; TRBD1 aligns across 8 bases. The CDR3 contains 13 residues. From germline, CDR1 is SNHLY and CDR2 FYNNEI. V shed 8 bases and J 3 bases; nucleotides not matched to a gene: 6. The CDR3 region is CASDQGADYEQYF. In nucleotides, the CDR3 is TGTGCCAGCGATCAGGGGGCGGACTACGAGCAGTACTTC.

The chain couples TRBV29-1 to TRBJ1-1; TRBD1 agrees at 7 bases. CDR3 length equals 14 residues. The germline V gene has CDR1 SQVTM and CDR2 ANQGSEA. The V segment lost 4 bases and the J segment 2 bases; nucleotides outside the gene matches: 7. CDR3 DNA sequence: TGCAGCGTTGGCCGACAGGGAGGAAACACTGAAGCTTTCTTT. It codes for CSVGRQGGNTEAFF.

This clone was counted a single time. The chain couples TRBV19 to TRBJ2-7; no clear D gene. The V gene's germline CDR1 is LNHDA and CDR2 SQIVND (reference sequence). Trimming took off 5 bases at V and 10 bases at J, with 12 bases between the two ends. This CDR3 contains 11 residues. The CDR3 DNA sequence: TGTGCCAGTAGTGTGTACTACTACCAGTACTTC. Amino acids: CASSVYYYQYF.

In this sample, this clone turned up a few times. The chain uses TRBV7-9 and TRBJ1-5; D ambiguous. The CDR3 spans 13 residues. Germline values: CDR1 SEHNR, CDR2 FQNEAQ (reference sequence). Trimming removed 5 bases at V and 0 bases at J, with 5 bases between. In DNA, the CDR3 is TGTGCCAGCAGCCTAAATAGCAATCAGCCCCAGCATTTT. This sequence encodes CASSLNSNQPQHF.

This chain uses TRBV4-2 with TRBJ2-1; 15 bases map to TRBD2. V was clipped by 0 bases and J by 8 bases; unmatched bases: 2. CDR1 is LGHNA, CDR2 YNFKEQ, per germline. This CDR3 is built from 16 residues. The CDR3 protein is CASSQDRTSGRDEQFF. CDR3 in DNA: TGTGCCAGCAGCCAAGATCGGACTAGCGGGAGGGATGAGCAGTTCTTC.

The rearrangement joins TRBV13 to TRBJ1-3; 8 bases agree with TRBD1. The trim removed 6 bases at V and 0 bases at J, leaving 7 bases unmatched. CDR3 length: 16 residues. Germline CDR1 and CDR2: PRHDT and FYEKMQ (reference sequence). In DNA form, the CDR3 reads TGTGCCAGCAGTCGGACAGGGACGAACTCTGGAAACACCATATATTTT. As protein: CASSRTGTNSGNTIYF.

The chain uses TRBV5-6 and TRBJ1-6; 7 bases fit TRBD1. This CDR3 has 17 residues. V was pared by 1 base and J by 10 bases, with 14 bases of the junction left unmatched. Germline V gene data show CDR1 as SGHDT and CDR2 as YYEEEE. The CDR3 region is CASSLYLIGGSTSPLHF. CDR3 DNA sequence: TGTGCCAGCAGCTTGTACTTAATAGGGGGCTCCACATCACCCCTCCACTTT.

The chain recombines TRBV6-4 with TRBJ1-1, with D maybe TRBD1 (5 bases). Germline CDR1 reads MRHNA; CDR2 reads SNTAGT. The CDR3 is 14 residues long. The V and J ends lost 0 bases and 4 bases respectively, with 9 bases between them. DNA for the CDR3: TGTGCCAGCAGTGACTCCCCAGGGCTCACTGAAGCTTTCTTT. Encoded protein: CASSDSPGLTEAFF.

This chain uses TRBV30 with TRBJ1-3, with D hard to call. This CDR3 comprises 14 residues. The germline V gene encodes CDR1 GTSNPN and CDR2 SVGIG (reference sequence). Trimming took 2 bases from V and 4 from J, leaving 12 bases between them. This CDR3 is CAWSLPVAGNTIYF. The CDR3 DNA is TGTGCCTGGAGTCTCCCTGTAGCGGGAAACACCATATATTTT.

The chain employs TRBV11-2 and TRBJ1-2, with unresolved D. Trimming left V 1 base short and J 2 bases short, with 5 bases between. Germline CDR1 and CDR2: SGHAT and FQNNGV. This CDR3 has 13 amino acids. The CDR3 DNA follows: TGTGCCAGCAGCTTAGCAGAAAACTATGGCTACACCTTC. Protein product: CASSLAENYGYTF.

This clone was picked up a small number of times. Here the CDR3 DNA reads TGTGCCATCAGTGAGTCCGACGTTACAGGGTCCATTGGAAACACCATATATTTT. It yields the protein CAISESDVTGSIGNTIYF. The chain recombines TRBV10-3 with TRBJ1-3; TRBD1 is a possible D gene (6 bases). The CDR3 has 18 amino acids. CDR1 and CDR2 (germline): ENHRY, SYGVKD. Trimming shortened V by 0 bases and J by 3 bases, and 18 bases separated the two germline ends.

The rearrangement uses TRBV7-2 and TRBJ1-2; 9 bases align to TRBD1. J was trimmed by 2 bases and V by 2 bases; bases with no gene match: 0. The germline V gene encodes CDR1 SGHTA and CDR2 FQGNSA. This CDR3 region has 14 residues. CDR3 in DNA: TGTGCCAGCAGCTTAACAGGGGGCAACTATGGCTACACCTTC. Protein sequence: CASSLTGGNYGYTF.

V usage is TRBV5-1 and J usage is TRBJ2-2, with D maybe TRBD1 (6 bases). Trimming stripped 0 bases from V and 2 bases from J, with 8 bases between. The CDR3 is made up of 15 amino acids. Germline-derived CDR1 and CDR2 are SGHRS and YFSETQ. The CDR3 is CASSLDRANTGELFF. DNA of the CDR3: TGCGCCAGCAGCTTGGACAGGGCTAACACCGGGGAGCTGTTTTTT.

CDR3 DNA: TGTGCCTGGACACGACAGACGAATGAAAAACTGTTTTTT. It encodes CAWTRQTNEKLFF. The gene calls are TRBV30 and TRBJ1-4; possibly TRBD1 for D (5 bases). Trimming stripped 4 bases from V and 5 bases from J, with 11 bases between. The CDR3 has 13 residues. Germline assignment: CDR1 GTSNPN and CDR2 SVGIG (reference sequence).

This sequence joins TRBV5-4 and TRBJ2-3, with 11 bases identical to TRBD2. Trimming at V came to 2 bases and at J to 3 bases, leaving 2 bases not matched to a gene. In germline, CDR1 is SGHNT, CDR2 YYREEE (reference sequence). There are 15 residues in the CDR3. CDR3 sequence reads: CASSFSGGATDTQYF. CDR3 bases: TGTGCCAGCAGCTTTAGCGGGGGGGCTACAGATACGCAGTATTTT.